This T cell receptor beta chain was retrieved from a study of blood T cell repertoires in COVID-19. Overall study: There were acute and convalescent COVID-19 samples, and they came from the United States, Italy and Spain.

Profiled with immunoSEQ multiplex PCR; TCRdb holds only in-frame clones, not every one. This sample has 170,000 or so clones, with almost 80% found just once. CDR1 and CDR2 from the germline V gene are LNHDA and SQIVND (reference sequence). With V trimmed by 5 bases and J by 5 bases, 9 bases remained unmatched. The CDR3 sequence is 15 residues long. This sequence originates from a woman aged 70 to 79 with acute or convalescent COVID-19. Sequenced input: peripheral blood. This chain links TRBV19 with TRBJ1-5; 7 positions match TRBD1. DNA for the CDR3: TGTGCCAGTAGTGCCACAAAAGGGGGCCATCAGCCCCAGCATTTT. Encoded protein: CASSATKGGHQPQHF.